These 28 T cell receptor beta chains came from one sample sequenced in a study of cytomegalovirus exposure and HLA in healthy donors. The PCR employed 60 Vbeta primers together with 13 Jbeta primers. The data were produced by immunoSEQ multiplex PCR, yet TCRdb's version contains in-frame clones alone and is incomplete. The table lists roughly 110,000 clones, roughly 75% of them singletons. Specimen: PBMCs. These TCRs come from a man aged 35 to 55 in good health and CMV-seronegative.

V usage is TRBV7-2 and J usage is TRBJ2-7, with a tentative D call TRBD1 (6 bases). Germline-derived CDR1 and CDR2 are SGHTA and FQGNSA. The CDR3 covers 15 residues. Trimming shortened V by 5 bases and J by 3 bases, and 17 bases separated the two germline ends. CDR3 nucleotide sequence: TGTGCCAGCAGCGCCTCGGGACAACTAGTCTACGAGCAGTACTTC. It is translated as CASSASGQLVYEQYF. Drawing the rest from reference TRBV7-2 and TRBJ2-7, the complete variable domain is GAGVSQSPSNKVTEKGKDVELRCDPISGHTALYWYRQSLGQGLEFLIYFQGNSAPDKSGLPSDRFSAERTGGSVSTLTIQRTQQEDSAVYLCASSASGQLVYEQYFGPGTRLTVT.

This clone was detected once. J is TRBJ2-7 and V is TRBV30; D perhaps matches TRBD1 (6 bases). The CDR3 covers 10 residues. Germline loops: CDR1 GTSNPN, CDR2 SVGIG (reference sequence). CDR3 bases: TGTCTCGACAGGACCTACGAGCAGTACTTC. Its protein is CLDRTYEQYF.

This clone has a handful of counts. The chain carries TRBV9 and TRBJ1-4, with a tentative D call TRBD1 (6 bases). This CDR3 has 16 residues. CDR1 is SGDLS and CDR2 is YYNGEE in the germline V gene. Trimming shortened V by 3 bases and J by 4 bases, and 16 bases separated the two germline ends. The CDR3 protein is CASSAKNRASNEKLFF. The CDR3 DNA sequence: TGTGCCAGCAGCGCAAAAAACAGGGCCAGTAATGAAAAACTGTTTTTT.

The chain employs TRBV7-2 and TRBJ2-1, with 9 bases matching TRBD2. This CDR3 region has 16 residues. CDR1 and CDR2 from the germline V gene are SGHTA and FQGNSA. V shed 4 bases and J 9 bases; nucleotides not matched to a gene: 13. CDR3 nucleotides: TGTGCCAGCAGCTCTCAAGGCGGGGGGGCTCGGGGTGAGCAGTTCTTC. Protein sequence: CASSSQGGGARGEQFF.

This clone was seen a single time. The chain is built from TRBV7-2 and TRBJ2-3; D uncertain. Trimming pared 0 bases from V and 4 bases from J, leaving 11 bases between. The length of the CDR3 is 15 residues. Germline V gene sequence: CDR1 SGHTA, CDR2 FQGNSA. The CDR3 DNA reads TGTGCCAGCAGCTTAGCGCTGGGTAGCCCAGATACGCAGTATTTT. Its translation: CASSLALGSPDTQYF.

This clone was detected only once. The CDR3 DNA reads as TGTGCCAGCAGCTTAGCGGGGGCAGTATACGAGCAGTACTTC. Translated, it gives CASSLAGAVYEQYF. The chain has TRBV7-8 and TRBJ2-7, with D possibly being TRBD1 (6 bases). Trimming took 0 bases from V and 4 from J, leaving 10 bases between them. Germline-derived CDR1 and CDR2 are SGHVS and FQNEAQ. The CDR3 has 14 residues.

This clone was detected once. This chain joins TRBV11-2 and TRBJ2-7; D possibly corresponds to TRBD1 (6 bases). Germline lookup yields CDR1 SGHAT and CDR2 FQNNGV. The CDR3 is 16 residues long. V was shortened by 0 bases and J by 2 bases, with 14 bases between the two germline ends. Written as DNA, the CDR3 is TGTGCCAGCAGCTTAGATCCCGACAGGCGAACCTACGAGCAGTACTTC. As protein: CASSLDPDRRTYEQYF.

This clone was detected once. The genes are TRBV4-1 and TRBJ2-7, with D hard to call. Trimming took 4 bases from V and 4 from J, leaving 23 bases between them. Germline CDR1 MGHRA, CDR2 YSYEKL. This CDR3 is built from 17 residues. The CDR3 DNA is TGCGCCAGCAGCCCCGCGCCAACGCTTAGAGTTTCGTACGAGCAGTACTTC. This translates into CASSPAPTLRVSYEQYF.

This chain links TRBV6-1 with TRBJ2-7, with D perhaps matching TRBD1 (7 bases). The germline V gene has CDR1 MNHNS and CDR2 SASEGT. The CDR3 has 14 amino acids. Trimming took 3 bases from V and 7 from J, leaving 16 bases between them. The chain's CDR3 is CASSDLRGTVEQYF. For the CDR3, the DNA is TGTGCCAGCAGTGACCTCCGCGGGACAGTGGAGCAGTACTTC.

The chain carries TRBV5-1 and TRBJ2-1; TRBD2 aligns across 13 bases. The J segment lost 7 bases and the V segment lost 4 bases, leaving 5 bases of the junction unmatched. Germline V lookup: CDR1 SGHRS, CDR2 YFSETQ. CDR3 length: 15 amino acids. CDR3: CASSATSGGTNEQFF. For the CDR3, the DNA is TGCGCCAGCAGCGCGACTAGCGGGGGGACGAATGAGCAGTTCTTC.

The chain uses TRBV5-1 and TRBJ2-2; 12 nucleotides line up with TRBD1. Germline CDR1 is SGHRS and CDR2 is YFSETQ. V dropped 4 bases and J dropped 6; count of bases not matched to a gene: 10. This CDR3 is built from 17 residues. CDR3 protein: CASSPRDRGRTAGELFF. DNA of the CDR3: TGCGCCAGCAGCCCGCGGGACAGGGGGCGCACGGCCGGGGAGCTGTTTTTT.

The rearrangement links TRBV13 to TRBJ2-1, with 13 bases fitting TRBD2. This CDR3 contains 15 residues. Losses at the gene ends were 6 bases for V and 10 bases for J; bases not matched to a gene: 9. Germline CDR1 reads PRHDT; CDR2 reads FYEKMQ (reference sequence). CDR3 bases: TGTGCCAGCAGTCGTACTAGCGGGGGGGCCAGAGAGCAGTTCTTC. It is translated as CASSRTSGGAREQFF.

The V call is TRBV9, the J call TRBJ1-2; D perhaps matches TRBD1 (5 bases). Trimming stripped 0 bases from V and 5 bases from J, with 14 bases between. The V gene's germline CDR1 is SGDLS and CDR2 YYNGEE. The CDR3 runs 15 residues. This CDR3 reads CASSVGGAGGYGYTF. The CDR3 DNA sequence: TGTGCCAGCAGCGTAGGGGGCGCTGGAGGGTATGGCTACACCTTC.

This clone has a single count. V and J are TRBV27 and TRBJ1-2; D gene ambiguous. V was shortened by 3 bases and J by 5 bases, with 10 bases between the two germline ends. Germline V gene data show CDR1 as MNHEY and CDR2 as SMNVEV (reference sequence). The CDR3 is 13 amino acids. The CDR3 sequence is CASSLRGAYGYTF. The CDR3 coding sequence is TGTGCCAGCAGTTTGCGGGGAGCTTATGGCTACACCTTC.

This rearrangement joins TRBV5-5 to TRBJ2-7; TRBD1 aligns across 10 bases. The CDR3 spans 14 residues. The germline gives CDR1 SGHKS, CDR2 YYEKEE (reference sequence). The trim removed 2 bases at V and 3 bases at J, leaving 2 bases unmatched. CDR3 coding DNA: TGTGCCAGCAGCTTCAGGGACAGGGGCTACGAGCAGTACTTC. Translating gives CASSFRDRGYEQYF.

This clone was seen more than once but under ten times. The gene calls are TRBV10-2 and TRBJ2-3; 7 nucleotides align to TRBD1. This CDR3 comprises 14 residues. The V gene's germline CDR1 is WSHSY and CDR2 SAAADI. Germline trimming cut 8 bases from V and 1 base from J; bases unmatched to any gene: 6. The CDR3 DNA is TGCGCCAGCTCGAGACAGGGCCGCACAGATACGCAGTATTTT. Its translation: CASSRQGRTDTQYF.

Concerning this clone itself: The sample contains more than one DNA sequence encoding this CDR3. The CDR3 DNA follows: TGTGCCAGCAGAGAGGGCGGCTATGGCTACACCTTC. It yields the protein CASREGGYGYTF. The chain recombines TRBV6-5 with TRBJ1-2; D gene ambiguous. The germline V gene encodes CDR1 MNHEY and CDR2 SVGAGI. V was trimmed by 6 bases and J by 4 bases, leaving 9 bases between them. The CDR3 runs to 12 residues.

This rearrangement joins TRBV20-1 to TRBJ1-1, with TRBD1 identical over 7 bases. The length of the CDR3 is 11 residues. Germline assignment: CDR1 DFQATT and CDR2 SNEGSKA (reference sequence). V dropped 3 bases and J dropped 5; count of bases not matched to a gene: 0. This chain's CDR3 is CSASRGTEAFF. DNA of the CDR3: TGCAGTGCTAGCAGGGGGACTGAAGCTTTCTTT.

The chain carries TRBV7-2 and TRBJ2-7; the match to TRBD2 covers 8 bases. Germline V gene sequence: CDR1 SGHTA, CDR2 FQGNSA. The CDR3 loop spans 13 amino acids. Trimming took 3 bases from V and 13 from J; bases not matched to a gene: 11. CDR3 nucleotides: TGTGCCAGCAGCTTGGGAGGGGCTAGCGGGCACTACTTC. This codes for CASSLGGASGHYF.

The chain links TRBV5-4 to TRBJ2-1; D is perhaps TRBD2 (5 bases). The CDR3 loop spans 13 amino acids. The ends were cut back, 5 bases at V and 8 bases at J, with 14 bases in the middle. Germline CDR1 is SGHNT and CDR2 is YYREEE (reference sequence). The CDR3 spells CASSRTGVDEQFF. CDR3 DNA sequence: TGTGCCAGCAGTCGGACTGGCGTGGATGAGCAGTTCTTC.

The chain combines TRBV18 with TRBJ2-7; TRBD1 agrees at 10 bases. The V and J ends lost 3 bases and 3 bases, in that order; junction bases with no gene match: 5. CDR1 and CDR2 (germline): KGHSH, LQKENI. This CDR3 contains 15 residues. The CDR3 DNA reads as TGTGCCAGCTCACCCGGGACAGGGGACCACTACGAGCAGTACTTC. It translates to CASSPGTGDHYEQYF.

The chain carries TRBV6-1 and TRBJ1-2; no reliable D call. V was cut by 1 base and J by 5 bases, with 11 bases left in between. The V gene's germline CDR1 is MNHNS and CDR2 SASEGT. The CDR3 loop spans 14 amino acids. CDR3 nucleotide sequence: TGTGCCAGCAGTGAAGTAGCGACGGGGTATGGCTACACCTTC. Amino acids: CASSEVATGYGYTF.

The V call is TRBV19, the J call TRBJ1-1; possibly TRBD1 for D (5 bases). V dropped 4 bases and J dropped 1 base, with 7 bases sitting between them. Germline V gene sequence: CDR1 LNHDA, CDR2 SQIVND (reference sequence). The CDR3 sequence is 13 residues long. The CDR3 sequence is CASSTGPNTEAFF. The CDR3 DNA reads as TGTGCCAGTAGTACAGGGCCGAACACTGAAGCTTTCTTT.

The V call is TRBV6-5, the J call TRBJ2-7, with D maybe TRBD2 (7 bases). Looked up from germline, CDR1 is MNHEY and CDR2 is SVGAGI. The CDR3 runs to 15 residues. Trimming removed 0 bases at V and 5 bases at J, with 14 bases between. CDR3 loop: CASSYSGGGGDEQYF. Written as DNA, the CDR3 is TGTGCCAGCAGTTACTCGGGGGGAGGGGGGGACGAGCAGTACTTC.

Here the CDR3 reads CASSPGTGAVGYGYTF. The CDR3 nucleotides read TGCGCCAGCAGCCCCGGGACAGGGGCCGTAGGCTATGGCTACACCTTC. The gene calls are TRBV4-1 and TRBJ1-2; 10 nucleotides line up with TRBD1. J gave up 4 bases and V 4 bases, and 9 bases lay outside the gene matches. The CDR3 is made up of 16 amino acids. CDR1 MGHRA and CDR2 YSYEKL come from the germline V gene.

The CDR3 DNA follows: TGTGCCAGCAGCTGGACAGGGAAGTATGGCTACACCTTC. This translates into CASSWTGKYGYTF. The genes are TRBV7-6 and TRBJ1-2, with 8 bases fitting TRBD1. The V segment lost 4 bases and the J segment 5 bases; nucleotides outside the gene matches: 3. Germline V gives CDR1 SGHVS, CDR2 FNYEAQ. CDR3 length: 13 amino acids.

CDR3 protein: CASSLAPGDEQFF. The CDR3 DNA sequence: TGTGCCAGCAGCTTGGCCCCCGGGGATGAGCAGTTCTTC. V gene TRBV7-3 combines with J gene TRBJ2-1; tentative D call: TRBD2 (5 bases). Trimming took 3 bases from V and 8 from J, leaving 11 bases between them. There are 13 residues in the CDR3. Germline CDR1 is SGHTA and CDR2 is FQGTGA.

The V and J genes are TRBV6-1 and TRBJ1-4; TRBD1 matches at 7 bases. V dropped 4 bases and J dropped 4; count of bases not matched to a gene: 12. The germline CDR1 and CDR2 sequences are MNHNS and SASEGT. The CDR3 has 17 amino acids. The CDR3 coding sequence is TGTGCCAGCAGTGGACCAAACCAGGACAGGATTAATGAAAAACTGTTTTTT. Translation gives CASSGPNQDRINEKLFF.